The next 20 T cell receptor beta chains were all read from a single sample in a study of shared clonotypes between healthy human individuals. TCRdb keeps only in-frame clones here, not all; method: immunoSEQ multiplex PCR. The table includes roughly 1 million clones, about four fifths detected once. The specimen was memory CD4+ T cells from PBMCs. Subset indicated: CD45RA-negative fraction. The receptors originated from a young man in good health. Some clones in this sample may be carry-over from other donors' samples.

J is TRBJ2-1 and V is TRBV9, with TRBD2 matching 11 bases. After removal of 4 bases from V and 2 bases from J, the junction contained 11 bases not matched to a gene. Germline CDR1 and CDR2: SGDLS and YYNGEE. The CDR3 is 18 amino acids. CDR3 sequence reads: CASSPRTSGRQTYNEQFF. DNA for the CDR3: TGTGCCAGCAGCCCCCGGACTAGCGGGCGACAAACCTACAATGAGCAGTTCTTC.

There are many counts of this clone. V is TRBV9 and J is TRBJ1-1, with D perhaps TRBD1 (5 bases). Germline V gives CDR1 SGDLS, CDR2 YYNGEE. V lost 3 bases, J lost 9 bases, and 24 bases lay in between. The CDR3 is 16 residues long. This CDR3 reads CASSALQAGTPKKAFF. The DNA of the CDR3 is TGTGCCAGCAGCGCCCTCCAGGCAGGGACGCCCAAAAAAGCTTTCTTT.

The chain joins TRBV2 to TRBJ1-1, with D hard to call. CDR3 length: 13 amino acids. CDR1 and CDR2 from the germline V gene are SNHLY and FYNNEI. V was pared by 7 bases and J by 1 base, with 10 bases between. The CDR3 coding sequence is TGTGCCAGCACGAGGGCCCCGAACACTGAAGCTTTCTTT. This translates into CASTRAPNTEAFF.

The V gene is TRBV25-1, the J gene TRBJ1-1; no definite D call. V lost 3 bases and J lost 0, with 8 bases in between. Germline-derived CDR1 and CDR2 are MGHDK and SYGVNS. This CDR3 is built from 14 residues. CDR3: CASSDRSLNTEAFF. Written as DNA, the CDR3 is TGTGCCAGCAGTGACCGCAGCCTGAACACTGAAGCTTTCTTT.

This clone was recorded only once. The chain's CDR3 is CASSREAESSYEQYF. CDR3 coding DNA: TGTGCCAGCTCACGAGAGGCAGAGAGCTCCTACGAGCAGTACTTC. The V gene is TRBV18, the J gene TRBJ2-7; D unresolved. CDR3 size: 15 residues. Trimming cost V 4 bases and J 0 bases, with 13 bases left between them. The germline V gene has CDR1 KGHSH and CDR2 LQKENI. Looking up the rest from reference TRBV18 and TRBJ2-7 gives the full variable domain: NAGVMQNPRHLVRRRGQEARLRCSPMKGHSHVYWYRQLPEEGLKFMVYLQKENIIDESGMPKERFSAEFPKEGPSILRIQQVVRGDSAAYFCASSREAESSYEQYFGPGTRLTVT.

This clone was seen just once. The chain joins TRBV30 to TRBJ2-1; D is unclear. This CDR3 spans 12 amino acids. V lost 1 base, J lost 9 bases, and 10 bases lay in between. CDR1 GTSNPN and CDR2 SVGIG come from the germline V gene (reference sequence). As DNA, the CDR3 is TGTGCCTGGAGTGGCAGTACAACTGAGCAGTTCTTC. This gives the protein CAWSGSTTEQFF.

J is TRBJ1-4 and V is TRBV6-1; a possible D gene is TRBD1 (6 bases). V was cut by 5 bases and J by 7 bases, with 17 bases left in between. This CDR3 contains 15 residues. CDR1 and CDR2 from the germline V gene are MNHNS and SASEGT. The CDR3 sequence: CASSNPQGFTEKLFF. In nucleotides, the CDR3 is TGTGCCAGCAGTAACCCTCAGGGGTTTACTGAAAAACTGTTTTTT.

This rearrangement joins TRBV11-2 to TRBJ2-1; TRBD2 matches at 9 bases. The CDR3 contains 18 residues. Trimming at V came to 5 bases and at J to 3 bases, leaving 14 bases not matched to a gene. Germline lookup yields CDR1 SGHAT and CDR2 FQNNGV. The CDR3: CASSPRAAGGPFYNEQFF. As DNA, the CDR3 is TGTGCCAGCAGCCCCCGCGCCGCGGGAGGGCCCTTCTACAATGAGCAGTTCTTC.

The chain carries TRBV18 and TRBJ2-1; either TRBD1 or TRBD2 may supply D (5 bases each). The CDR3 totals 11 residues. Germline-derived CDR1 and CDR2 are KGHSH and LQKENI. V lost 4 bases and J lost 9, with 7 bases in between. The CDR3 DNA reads TGTGCCAGCTCACGAGGGGTTGAGCAGTTCTTC. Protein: CASSRGVEQFF.

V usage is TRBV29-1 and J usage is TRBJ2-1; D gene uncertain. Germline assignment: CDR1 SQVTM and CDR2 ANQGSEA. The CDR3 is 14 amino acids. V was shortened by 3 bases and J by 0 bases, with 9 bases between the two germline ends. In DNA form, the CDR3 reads TGCAGCGTTGAGTCCGGAAGCTCCTACAATGAGCAGTTCTTC. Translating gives CSVESGSSYNEQFF.

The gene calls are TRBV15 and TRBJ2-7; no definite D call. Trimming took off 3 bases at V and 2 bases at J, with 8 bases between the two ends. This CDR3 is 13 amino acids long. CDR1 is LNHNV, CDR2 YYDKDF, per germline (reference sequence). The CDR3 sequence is CATSRTGPYEQYF. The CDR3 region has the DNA TGTGCCACCAGCAGGACGGGCCCCTACGAGCAGTACTTC.

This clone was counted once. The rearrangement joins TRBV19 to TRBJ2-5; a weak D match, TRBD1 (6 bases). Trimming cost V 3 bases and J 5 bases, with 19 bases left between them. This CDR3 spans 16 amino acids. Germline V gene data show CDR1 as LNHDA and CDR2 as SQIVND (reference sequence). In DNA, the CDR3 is TGTGCCAGTAGTATTCTTGCAGGGGCGGTTCTTGAGACCCAGTACTTC. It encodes CASSILAGAVLETQYF.

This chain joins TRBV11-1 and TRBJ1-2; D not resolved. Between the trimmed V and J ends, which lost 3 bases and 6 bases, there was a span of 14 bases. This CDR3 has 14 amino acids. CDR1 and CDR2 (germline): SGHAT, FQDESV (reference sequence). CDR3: CASSFSDSGHGYTF. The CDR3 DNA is TGTGCCAGCAGCTTCTCCGACTCGGGCCATGGCTACACCTTC.

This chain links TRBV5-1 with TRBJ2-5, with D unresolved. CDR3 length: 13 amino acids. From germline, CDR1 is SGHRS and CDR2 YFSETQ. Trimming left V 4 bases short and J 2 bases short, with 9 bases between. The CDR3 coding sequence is TGCGCCAGCAGCCGGGCTGGTCAAGAGACCCAGTACTTC. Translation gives CASSRAGQETQYF.

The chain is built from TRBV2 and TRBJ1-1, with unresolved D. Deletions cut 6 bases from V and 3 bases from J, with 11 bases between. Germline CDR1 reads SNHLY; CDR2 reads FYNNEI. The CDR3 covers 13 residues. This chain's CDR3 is CASRGSPDTEAFF. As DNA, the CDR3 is TGTGCCAGCAGAGGGAGTCCGGACACTGAAGCTTTCTTT.

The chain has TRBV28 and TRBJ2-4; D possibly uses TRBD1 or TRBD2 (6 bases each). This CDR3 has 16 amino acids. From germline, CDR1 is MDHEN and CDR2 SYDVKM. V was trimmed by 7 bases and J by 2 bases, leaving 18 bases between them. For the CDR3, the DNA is TGTGCCAGCATCATAAGGGGGGATGTAACCAAAAACATTCAGTACTTC. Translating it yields CASIIRGDVTKNIQYF. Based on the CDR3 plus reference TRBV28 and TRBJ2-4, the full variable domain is DVKVTQSSRYLVKRTGEKVFLECVQDMDHENMFWYRQDPGLGLRLIYFSYDVKMKEKGDIPEGYSVSREKKERFSLILESASTNQTSMYLCASIIRGDVTKNIQYFGAGTRLSVL.

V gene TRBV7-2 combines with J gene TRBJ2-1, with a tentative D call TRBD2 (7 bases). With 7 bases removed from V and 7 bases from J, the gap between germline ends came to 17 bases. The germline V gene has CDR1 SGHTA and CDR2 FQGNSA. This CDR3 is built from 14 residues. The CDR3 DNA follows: TGTGCCAGCACCGAATGGGAGGGGGGGAATGAGCAGTTCTTC. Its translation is CASTEWEGGNEQFF.

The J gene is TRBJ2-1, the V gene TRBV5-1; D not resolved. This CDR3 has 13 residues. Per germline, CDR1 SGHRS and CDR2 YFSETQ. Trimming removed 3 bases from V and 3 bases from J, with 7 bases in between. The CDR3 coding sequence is TGCGCCAGCAGCTCCATACTCTACAATGAGCAGTTCTTC. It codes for CASSSILYNEQFF.

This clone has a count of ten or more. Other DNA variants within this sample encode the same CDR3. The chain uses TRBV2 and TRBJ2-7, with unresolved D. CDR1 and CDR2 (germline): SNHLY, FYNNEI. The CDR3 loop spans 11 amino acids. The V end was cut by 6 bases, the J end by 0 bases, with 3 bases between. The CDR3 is CASSPSYEQYF. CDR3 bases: TGTGCCAGCAGCCCCTCCTACGAGCAGTACTTC.

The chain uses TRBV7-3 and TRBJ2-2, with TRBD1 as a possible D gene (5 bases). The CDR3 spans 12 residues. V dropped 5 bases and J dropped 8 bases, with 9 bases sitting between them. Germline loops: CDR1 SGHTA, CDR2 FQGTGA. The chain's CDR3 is CASSPGNGELFF. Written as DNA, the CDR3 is TGTGCCAGCAGCCCAGGGAATGGGGAGCTGTTTTTT.